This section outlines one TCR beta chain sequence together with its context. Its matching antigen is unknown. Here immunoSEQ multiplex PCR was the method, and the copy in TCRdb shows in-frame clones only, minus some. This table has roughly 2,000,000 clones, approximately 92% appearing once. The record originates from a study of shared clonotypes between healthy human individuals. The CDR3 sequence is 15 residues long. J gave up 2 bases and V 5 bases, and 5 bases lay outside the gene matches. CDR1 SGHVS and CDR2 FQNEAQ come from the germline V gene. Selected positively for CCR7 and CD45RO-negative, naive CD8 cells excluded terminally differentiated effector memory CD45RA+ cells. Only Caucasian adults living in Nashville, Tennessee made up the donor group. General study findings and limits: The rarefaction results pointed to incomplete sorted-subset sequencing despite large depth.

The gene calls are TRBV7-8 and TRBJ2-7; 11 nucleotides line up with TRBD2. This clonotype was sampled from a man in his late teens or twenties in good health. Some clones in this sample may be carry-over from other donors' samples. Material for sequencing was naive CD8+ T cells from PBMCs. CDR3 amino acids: CASSQTSGTTYEQYF. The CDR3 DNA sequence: TGTGCCAGCAGCCAGACTAGCGGGACGACCTACGAGCAGTACTTC.